This T cell receptor beta chain comes out of a study of technical replicates of blood from several donors. The length of the CDR3 is 13 residues. Deletions cut 0 bases from V and 6 bases from J, with 7 bases between. The germline V gene has CDR1 SGHVS and CDR2 FQNEAQ. Some clones are missing from TCRdb's copy, which holds only in-frame ones; the method was immunoSEQ multiplex PCR. Found here are roughly 60,000 clones, 86% of them singletons; the top ten hold about 5%. Sequenced sample: PBMCs. This receptor was identified in a human donor in good health. Some clones in this sample may be carry-over from other donors' samples. The J gene is TRBJ2-3, the V gene TRBV7-8; D is unclear. DNA of the CDR3: TGTGCCAGCAGCTTAGCCTCCCTCGATACGCAGTATTTT. Translating gives CASSLASLDTQYF.